Below, 10 T cell receptor beta chains from the same sample are listed, as sequenced in a study of response to subunit inactivated influenza vaccine. MiXCR, run by TCRdb on the RT-PCR reads, gives a single entry per CDR3 protein. The table shows a few hundred thousand distinct CDR3 sequences, with roughly 9.7% occurring only once. The specimen was PBMCs from blood, collected roughly 48 days after vaccination. These receptors all come from a man aged 45-65 years who received an inactivated influenza vaccine.

At least ten counts were recorded for this clonotype. The chain links TRBV9 to TRBJ1-2; tentatively, D is TRBD1 (5 bases). The CDR3 is 14 residues long. V was pared by 0 bases and J by 3 bases, with 9 bases between. CDR1 is SGDLS and CDR2 is YYNGEE in the germline V gene. Here the CDR3 reads CASSVGTGDYGYTF. In DNA, the CDR3 is TGTGCCAGCAGCGTAGGGACGGGGGACTATGGCTACACCTTC.

This clonotype was detected only a few times. The chain employs TRBV5-6 and TRBJ1-1; 8 positions agree with TRBD1. J gave up 1 base and V 4 bases, and 6 bases lay outside the gene matches. This CDR3 spans 15 amino acids. Germline V gene sequence: CDR1 SGHDT, CDR2 YYEEEE. The CDR3, as DNA: TGTGCCAGCAGCGATCCGGACAGGGCGAACACTGAAGCTTTCTTT. Translating gives CASSDPDRANTEAFF. Filled out from reference TRBV5-6 and TRBJ1-1, the complete variable domain reads DAGVTQSPTHLIKTRGQQVTLRCSPKSGHDTVSWYQQALGQGPQFIFQYYEEEERQRGNFPDRFSGHQFPNYSSELNVNALLLGDSALYLCASSDPDRANTEAFFGQGTRLTVV.

The chain links TRBV20-1 to TRBJ1-3, with D hard to call. In germline, CDR1 is DFQATT, CDR2 SNEGSKA (reference sequence). The CDR3 loop spans 14 amino acids. V was trimmed by 0 bases and J by 6 bases, leaving 12 bases between them. CDR3: CSAREKKTPNTIYF. The DNA of the CDR3 is TGCAGTGCTAGAGAAAAAAAAACACCAAACACCATATATTTT.

The chain couples TRBV4-1 to TRBJ1-2; D is unresolved. Germline lookup yields CDR1 MGHRA and CDR2 YSYEKL. CDR3 size: 13 residues. V lost 3 bases, J lost 5 bases, and 10 bases lay in between. The CDR3 here is CASSQDVGYGYTF. As DNA, the CDR3 is TGCGCCAGCAGCCAGGACGTCGGGTATGGCTACACCTTC.

The J gene is TRBJ2-1, the V gene TRBV6-1; TRBD1 agrees at 7 bases. Germline values: CDR1 MNHNS, CDR2 SASEGT. J was trimmed by 2 bases and V by 7 bases; bases with no gene match: 5. CDR3 length: 14 residues. CDR3 in amino acids: CASKPGTAYNEQFF. CDR3 nucleotides: TGTGCCAGCAAACCCGGGACAGCCTACAATGAGCAGTTCTTC.

The chain joins TRBV5-5 to TRBJ2-7, with a tentative D call TRBD1 (6 bases). Between the trimmed V and J ends, which lost 6 bases and 5 bases, there was a span of 21 bases. The CDR3 has 15 amino acids. Germline assignment: CDR1 SGHKS and CDR2 YYEKEE (reference sequence). As DNA, the CDR3 is TGTGCCAGCAACCCCTGGACAGCCTTTTTTGACGAGCAGTACTTC. It yields the protein CASNPWTAFFDEQYF.

At least ten counts were recorded for this clonotype. The rearrangement joins TRBV29-1 to TRBJ2-1; a possible D gene is TRBD2 (5 bases). V was shortened by 7 bases and J by 3 bases, with 13 bases between the two germline ends. This CDR3 contains 13 residues. Germline CDR1 SQVTM, CDR2 ANQGSEA. In DNA form, the CDR3 reads TGCAGCGGGACTCCACAATTCTACAATGAGCAGTTCTTC. It specifies CSGTPQFYNEQFF.

This clonotype was recorded a few times. V is TRBV20-1 and J is TRBJ2-1; no clear D gene. V dropped 4 bases and J dropped 4 bases, with 17 bases sitting between them. The CDR3 runs to 15 residues. The germline V gene encodes CDR1 DFQATT and CDR2 SNEGSKA (reference sequence). Here the CDR3 reads CSATVRQVNYNEQFF. CDR3 coding DNA: TGCAGTGCTACGGTACGGCAGGTTAATTACAATGAGCAGTTCTTC.

This clonotype was seen repeatedly, ten times or more. The chain links TRBV7-2 to TRBJ2-5; 9 positions match TRBD1. Trimming at V came to 5 bases and at J to 7 bases, leaving 8 bases not matched to a gene. The CDR3 contains 14 residues. Germline values: CDR1 SGHTA, CDR2 FQGNSA. CDR3 sequence (DNA): TGTGCCAGCAGCACCCAACAGGGGGCCGGGACCCAGTACTTC. Translating it yields CASSTQQGAGTQYF.

This clonotype was observed many times. As DNA, the CDR3 is TGTGCCAGCAGCGACAGGGGAGATTTCTCACCCCTCCACTTT. Protein sequence: CASSDRGDFSPLHF. This chain uses TRBV6-1 with TRBJ1-6; TRBD1 aligns across 8 bases. The germline CDR1 and CDR2 sequences are MNHNS and SASEGT. Trimming took 6 bases from V and 10 from J; bases not matched to a gene: 8. This CDR3 region has 14 residues.